The 30 T cell receptor beta chains below come from one sample, sequenced in a study of T-cell reconstitution after alpha-beta-depleted transplantation in children. During its preparation, the TCRbeta library received unique molecular identifiers. TCRdb redid the calling of the PCR reads with MiXCR, one entry per CDR3 protein. The sample shows about 110,000 distinct CDR3 sequences, 5.5% to 7% of them seen only once. Sequencing used PBMCs, mostly from graft donor cells, obtained 360 days after TCRalphabeta/CD19-depleted stem cell transplant. The receptors derive from a male patient under 10 years old who had a stem cell transplant for acute lymphoblastic leukemia, so the T cells may come from the graft donor.

This clonotype was recorded many times. The rearrangement joins TRBV20-1 to TRBJ1-1; D gene ambiguous. V was shortened by 3 bases and J by 8 bases, with 10 bases between the two germline ends. This CDR3 is built from 11 residues. Germline V gene data show CDR1 as DFQATT and CDR2 as SNEGSKA (reference sequence). The CDR3 bases are TGCAGTGCTAGGGGCCTCTCAGAAGCTTTCTTT. The encoded protein is CSARGLSEAFF.

This clonotype occurred many times. The genes are TRBV6-5 and TRBJ1-2; D ambiguous. Trimming cost V 2 bases and J 6 bases, with 13 bases left between them. CDR3 length: 14 amino acids. Germline lookup yields CDR1 MNHEY and CDR2 SVGAGI. CDR3 coding DNA: TGTGCCAGCAGTTACCGGCCAGGCTACAATGGCTACACCTTC. It translates to CASSYRPGYNGYTF.

In this sample, this clonotype turned up many times. The V call is TRBV6-5, the J call TRBJ1-2, with 8 positions matching TRBD1. Germline V lookup: CDR1 MNHEY, CDR2 SVGAGI. V dropped 0 bases and J dropped 5; count of bases not matched to a gene: 2. This CDR3 is 14 amino acids long. The CDR3 spells CASSYSNRGYGYTF. CDR3 in DNA: TGTGCCAGCAGTTACTCGAACAGGGGGTATGGCTACACCTTC.

This clonotype has at least ten counts. The gene calls are TRBV12-3 or TRBV12-4 and TRBJ2-7; D gene uncertain. V lost 9 bases and J lost 1, with 16 bases in between. The CDR3 is 14 amino acids. DNA for the CDR3: TGTGCCAGTAAGCACGGACCAACTTCCTACGAGCAGTACTTC. Protein product: CASKHGPTSYEQYF.

This clonotype was recorded at least ten times. The genes are TRBV9 and TRBJ1-2; 7 nucleotides agree with TRBD1. CDR3 length equals 12 residues. Germline loops: CDR1 SGDLS, CDR2 YYNGEE. V lost 7 bases, J lost 5 bases, and 5 bases stayed unmatched. Here the CDR3 DNA reads TGTGCCAGCTTTACAGGGGAATATGGCTACACCTTC. Amino acid sequence: CASFTGEYGYTF.

This chain connects TRBV4-2 to TRBJ1-4; TRBD1 is a possible D gene (5 bases). This CDR3 has 15 residues. Germline CDR1 LGHNA, CDR2 YNFKEQ. The V end lost 5 bases, the J end lost 6 bases, and 16 bases lay between the germline ends. Here the CDR3 DNA reads TGTGCCAGCAGCACCACGGGGGATGGGGATGAAAAACTGTTTTTT. Its translation: CASSTTGDGDEKLFF.

This clonotype was found many times. This rearrangement joins TRBV5-1 to TRBJ2-4, with 11 bases aligning to TRBD1. The CDR3 totals 16 residues. V trimming: 4 bases; J trimming: 2 bases; junction bases outside the gene matches: 5. The germline V gene has CDR1 SGHRS and CDR2 YFSETQ. CDR3 sequence: CASSPGQGATKNIQYF. The DNA of the CDR3 is TGCGCCAGCAGCCCAGGACAGGGGGCGACCAAAAACATTCAGTACTTC.

This clonotype came up many times. CDR3 sequence (DNA): TGTGCCAGCAGGCCGGTACAGGGGGCGATCACAGATACGCAGTATTTT. Its protein product is CASRPVQGAITDTQYF. The genes are TRBV11-2 and TRBJ2-3, with 9 bases matching TRBD1. The V segment lost 6 bases and the J segment 2 bases; nucleotides outside the gene matches: 9. This CDR3 comprises 16 residues. The germline V gene encodes CDR1 SGHAT and CDR2 FQNNGV.

This clonotype was seen repeatedly, ten times or more. V usage is TRBV24-1 and J usage is TRBJ2-1, with D perhaps TRBD2 (5 bases). Germline loops: CDR1 KGHDR, CDR2 SFDVKD. This CDR3 comprises 11 residues. V was shortened by 9 bases and J by 7 bases, with 9 bases between the two germline ends. CDR3 in amino acids: CATSGENEQFF. Written as DNA, the CDR3 is TGTGCCACCTCCGGGGAGAATGAGCAGTTCTTC.

The sample holds many counts of this clonotype. The genes are TRBV21-1 and TRBJ1-1; the table names TRBD1, a call not compared with the DNA. TRBV21-1 is a pseudogene locus. This CDR3 comprises 15 residues. CDR3 region: CASSSRTVGDTEAFF. CDR3 bases: TGTGCCAGCAGCTCTCGGACAGTGGGGGACACTGAAGCTTTCTTT.

This clonotype was seen ten or more times. The CDR3 loop is CSGGREYNEQFF. The CDR3 DNA follows: TGCAGCGGGGGCAGGGAATACAATGAGCAGTTCTTC. V gene TRBV29-1 combines with J gene TRBJ2-1; a weak D match, TRBD1 (5 bases). Per germline, CDR1 SQVTM and CDR2 ANQGSEA. The length of the CDR3 is 12 residues. Trimming stripped 7 bases from V and 4 bases from J, with 11 bases between.

The V gene is TRBV9, the J gene TRBJ1-1, with 9 bases lining up with TRBD1. V shed 2 bases, J shed 0 bases, and the junction held 11 bases outside the gene matches. The V gene's germline CDR1 is SGDLS and CDR2 YYNGEE. The CDR3 contains 18 residues. The CDR3 is CASSVQLGQGPVNTEAFF. The CDR3 DNA is TGTGCCAGCAGCGTCCAGCTCGGACAGGGGCCAGTGAACACTGAAGCTTTCTTT.

This clonotype was seen ten or more times. The gene calls are TRBV20-1 and TRBJ2-2; 7 positions match TRBD2. After removal of 2 bases from V and 2 bases from J, the junction contained 5 bases not matched to a gene. The germline V gene encodes CDR1 DFQATT and CDR2 SNEGSKA (reference sequence). This CDR3 is 15 amino acids long. The CDR3 sequence is CSARPGTKNTGELFF. CDR3 bases: TGCAGTGCTAGACCCGGGACTAAAAACACCGGGGAGCTGTTTTTT.

This clonotype was found many times. CDR3 sequence (DNA): TGTGCCAGCAGTTGGAGTAACAGCTACGAGCAGTACTTC. This sequence encodes CASSWSNSYEQYF. The genes are TRBV6-2 or TRBV6-3 and TRBJ2-7; no clear D. Germline V gene data show CDR1 as MNHEY and CDR2 as SVGEGT. The CDR3 extends over 13 amino acids. V was pared by 4 bases and J by 3 bases, with 10 bases between.

This clonotype came up a few times. The chain combines TRBV7-9 with TRBJ1-6, with D possibly TRBD1 on 5 matching bases. The length of the CDR3 is 15 residues. Germline CDR1 and CDR2: SEHNR and FQNEAQ (reference sequence). V was clipped by 4 bases and J by 9 bases, with 16 bases between them. The CDR3 coding sequence is TGTGCCAGCAGCTCCACAGGAATTGGGTTTTCACCCCTCCACTTT. The encoded protein is CASSSTGIGFSPLHF. The full variable domain, in which reference TRBV7-9 and TRBJ1-6 provide the parts outside the CDR3, is DTGVSQNPRHKITKRGQNVTFRCDPISEHNRLYWYRQTLGQGPEFLTYFQNEAQLEKSRLLSDRFSAERPKGSFSTLEIQRTEQGDSAMYLCASSSTGIGFSPLHFGNGTRLTVT.

This clonotype was counted ten times or more. The chain links TRBV28 to TRBJ2-3; tentatively, D is TRBD1 (6 bases). Trimming removed 3 bases from V and 3 bases from J, with 13 bases in between. This CDR3 spans 15 amino acids. The V gene's germline CDR1 is MDHEN and CDR2 SYDVKM. CDR3 region: CASSLGAGQTDTQYF. The CDR3 DNA is TGTGCCAGCAGTTTGGGGGCAGGGCAAACAGATACGCAGTATTTT. Full variable domain (outside the CDR3, taken from reference TRBV28 and TRBJ2-3): DVKVTQSSRYLVKRTGEKVFLECVQDMDHENMFWYRQDPGLGLRLIYFSYDVKMKEKGDIPEGYSVSREKKERFSLILESASTNQTSMYLCASSLGAGQTDTQYFGPGTRLTVL.

This clonotype was picked up many times. The J gene is TRBJ2-3, the V gene TRBV27; unclear D gene. The CDR3 loop spans 15 amino acids. Germline V CDR1 and CDR2: MNHEY, SMNVEV (reference sequence). With 5 bases removed from V and 1 base from J, the gap between germline ends came to 13 bases. The CDR3 spells CASSAAPRGTDTQYF. DNA of the CDR3: TGTGCCAGCAGTGCGGCGCCCCGGGGCACAGATACGCAGTATTTT.

The gene calls are TRBV5-5 and TRBJ2-5; tentatively, D is TRBD1 (7 bases). Germline V gene sequence: CDR1 SGHKS, CDR2 YYEKEE (reference sequence). The length of the CDR3 is 16 residues. The V end was cut by 1 base, the J end by 5 bases, with 18 bases between. CDR3 bases: TGTGCCAGCAGCTTGTGGGCGGCAGGGGGGCGTGAGACCCAGTACTTC. Protein: CASSLWAAGGRETQYF.

The genes are TRBV5-6 and TRBJ2-7; D possibly corresponds to TRBD1 (6 bases). V dropped 4 bases and J dropped 2 bases, with 28 bases sitting between them. CDR3 size: 19 residues. CDR1 is SGHDT and CDR2 is YYEEEE in the germline V gene. CDR3 DNA sequence: TGTGCCAGCAGCCCCGGGCTCCTCTCACAGGGATGGCCTACCTACGAGCAGTACTTC. It codes for CASSPGLLSQGWPTYEQYF.

This clonotype was seen repeatedly, ten times or more. This rearrangement joins TRBV9 to TRBJ2-3; TRBD2 matches 10 bases. The V gene end was trimmed by 2 bases and the J gene end by 0 bases; junction bases not matched to a gene: 6. This CDR3 comprises 17 residues. Germline V gene sequence: CDR1 SGDLS, CDR2 YYNGEE. CDR3 loop: CASSVPVAGGSTDTQYF. CDR3 DNA: TGTGCCAGCAGCGTCCCGGTAGCGGGGGGAAGCACAGATACGCAGTATTTT.

In its sample, this clonotype was seen many times. This sequence joins TRBV29-1 and TRBJ1-1, with 9 positions matching TRBD1. With V trimmed by 6 bases and J by 5 bases, 16 bases remained unmatched. CDR1 is SQVTM and CDR2 is ANQGSEA in the germline V gene. The CDR3 runs to 16 residues. The CDR3 loop reads CSVPTPTDRGRTEAFF. CDR3 bases: TGCAGCGTGCCAACCCCGACGGACAGGGGAAGAACTGAAGCTTTCTTT.

This clonotype was observed many times. The chain joins TRBV5-1 to TRBJ2-2; no clear D. CDR1 is SGHRS, CDR2 YFSETQ, per germline. Trimming took off 2 bases at V and 7 bases at J, with 3 bases between the two ends. The CDR3 totals 11 residues. Here the CDR3 reads CASSLNGELFF. CDR3 nucleotide sequence: TGCGCCAGCAGCTTAAACGGGGAGCTGTTTTTT.

J is TRBJ2-5 and V is TRBV20-1; D perhaps matches TRBD2 (7 bases). The CDR3 extends over 13 amino acids. The V and J ends lost 0 bases and 8 bases respectively, with 13 bases between them. Germline loops: CDR1 DFQATT, CDR2 SNEGSKA (reference sequence). CDR3 nucleotides: TGCAGTGCTAGAGATGGGAGGGGGGGAACCCAGTACTTC. Encoded protein: CSARDGRGGTQYF.

The sample holds a few counts of this clonotype. J is TRBJ2-4 and V is TRBV20-1; D is undetermined. The germline CDR1 and CDR2 sequences are DFQATT and SNEGSKA (reference sequence). Trimming removed 0 bases at V and 0 bases at J, with 18 bases between. This CDR3 has 18 residues. The DNA for the CDR3 is TGCAGTGCTAGAGAGGGGATGGATTCTGCTCTAGCCAAAAACATTCAGTACTTC. It is translated as CSAREGMDSALAKNIQYF.

This clonotype has at least ten counts. The V call is TRBV6-1, the J call TRBJ1-4; D unclear. The V end lost 6 bases, the J end lost 7 bases, and 12 bases lay between the germline ends. CDR1 and CDR2 from the germline V gene are MNHNS and SASEGT. The CDR3 runs to 13 residues. The CDR3 nucleotides read TGTGCCAGCAGCCCCACCCGGGGTGAAAAACTGTTTTTT. It yields the protein CASSPTRGEKLFF.

For this clonotype: Being one base from a much bigger clone, this may be a read error. The chain has TRBV20-1 and TRBJ2-3, with unresolved D. The CDR3 runs to 16 residues. CDR1 and CDR2 from the germline V gene are DFQATT and SNEGSKA (reference sequence). The CDR3 loop is CCASGRVAIRTDTQYF. The CDR3 nucleotides read TGCTGTGCTTCCGGACGGGTAGCTATACGCACAGATACGCAGTATTTT.

There are many counts of this clonotype. The V and J genes are TRBV7-2 and TRBJ2-7; D tentatively reads TRBD1 or TRBD2 (5 bases each). This CDR3 contains 15 residues. Deletions cut 3 bases from V and 0 bases from J, with 12 bases between. Looked up from germline, CDR1 is SGHTA and CDR2 is FQGNSA. The CDR3 DNA sequence: TGTGCCAGCAGCTTGTGGGATGGGACCTCCTACGAGCAGTACTTC. Protein: CASSLWDGTSYEQYF.

This clonotype was recorded many times. V gene TRBV4-3 combines with J gene TRBJ1-5; no clear D gene. In germline, CDR1 is LGHNA, CDR2 YSLEER. The CDR3 has 14 residues. Trimming removed 1 base from V and 4 bases from J, with 8 bases in between. CDR3 bases: TGCGCCAGCAGCCAAGTCGAGGAGAATCAGCCCCAGCATTTT. Translating it yields CASSQVEENQPQHF.

This clonotype was seen many times. The chain is built from TRBV2 and TRBJ2-4, with TRBD2 as a possible D gene (6 bases). This CDR3 comprises 13 residues. Germline values: CDR1 SNHLY, CDR2 FYNNEI. The V end lost 7 bases, the J end lost 2 bases, and 9 bases lay between the germline ends. The CDR3 nucleotides are TGTGCCAGCATTGGGAGGACCAAAAACATTCAGTACTTC. Translated, it gives CASIGRTKNIQYF. The full variable domain, completed using reference TRBV2 and TRBJ2-4, is EPEVTQTPSHQVTQMGQEVILRCVPISNHLYFYWYRQILGQKVEFLVSFYNNEISEKSEIFDDQFSVERPDGSNFTLKIRSTKLEDSAMYFCASIGRTKNIQYFGAGTRLSVL.

At least ten counts were recorded for this clonotype. V gene TRBV6-5 combines with J gene TRBJ2-4, with a possible D match to TRBD1 (5 bases). The germline V gene has CDR1 MNHEY and CDR2 SVGAGI. CDR3 length: 16 residues. Trimming took off 4 bases at V and 0 bases at J, with 13 bases between the two ends. The DNA for the CDR3 is TGTGCCAGCAGTTGGGGATCAGGGCTAGCCAAAAACATTCAGTACTTC. This encodes CASSWGSGLAKNIQYF.